This is a list of T cell receptor beta chains from one sample in a study of Ad26.COV2.S vaccination and SARS-CoV-2 variants. Here immunoSEQ multiplex PCR was the method, and the copy in TCRdb shows in-frame clones only, minus some. Of roughly 510,000 clones listed, roughly nine tenths were seen once; the top ten hold 13%. The specimen was peripheral blood, collected in a trial of Ad26.COV2.S vaccine versus placebo. These receptor sequences come from a person between 18 and 60 years old who received the Ad26.COV2.S COVID-19 vaccine or a placebo. Both conserved end residues are part of each CDR3. The order of the fields is D gene, clone size, V gene, J gene, CDR3 DNA, CDR3 protein. D genes are given only for firm matches. The size of a clone is reported for some rows only, either as once, few or many, or as a class for expanded clones.

>TRBD2|NA|TRBV2|TRBJ2-7
TGTGCCAGCAGACAGGGACTAGCGGGAGGCTACGAGCAGTACTTC
CASRQGLAGGYEQYF
>NA|NA|TRBV11-3|TRBJ2-7
TGTGCCAGCAGCTCCGAGGGACTTGCGTACGAGCAGTACTTC
CASSSEGLAYEQYF
>TRBD1|once|TRBV7-9|TRBJ2-1
TGTGCCAGCAGCGAACCCGGGACAGTTTACAATGAGCAGTTCTTC
CASSEPGTVYNEQFF
>NA|NA|TRBV6-2/TRBV6-3|TRBJ2-7
TGTGCCAGCAGTTACTCTCCCCAACTACTCCTATCCTACGAGCAGTACTTC
CASSYSPQLLLSYEQYF
>NA|NA|TRBV3-1/TRBV3-2|TRBJ2-2
TGTGCCAGCAGCCAACACCGACCGACAGGCCGGGAGCTGTTTTTT
CASSQHRPTGRELFF
>NA|NA|TRBV4-3|TRBJ2-3
TGCGCCAGCAGCCAATCCTTACCAGATACGCAGTATTTT
CASSQSLPDTQYF
>NA|NA|TRBV28|TRBJ2-3
TGTGCCAGCAGGCAAGGACCGAACGCCTACACAGATACGCAGTATTTT
CASRQGPNAYTDTQYF
>NA|NA|TRBV25-1|TRBJ2-3
TGTGCCATGGGGGAGGATACGCAGTATTTT
CAMGEDTQYF
>NA|NA|TRBV15|TRBJ1-2
TGTGCCACCAGCAGAGATGGAGTCCCGTATGGCTACACCTTC
CATSRDGVPYGYTF
>NA|NA|TRBV7-9|TRBJ1-1
TGTGCCAGCAGCTTAGGGCATGGTGCGGGTGTGAACACTGAAGCTTTCTTT
CASSLGHGAGVNTEAFF